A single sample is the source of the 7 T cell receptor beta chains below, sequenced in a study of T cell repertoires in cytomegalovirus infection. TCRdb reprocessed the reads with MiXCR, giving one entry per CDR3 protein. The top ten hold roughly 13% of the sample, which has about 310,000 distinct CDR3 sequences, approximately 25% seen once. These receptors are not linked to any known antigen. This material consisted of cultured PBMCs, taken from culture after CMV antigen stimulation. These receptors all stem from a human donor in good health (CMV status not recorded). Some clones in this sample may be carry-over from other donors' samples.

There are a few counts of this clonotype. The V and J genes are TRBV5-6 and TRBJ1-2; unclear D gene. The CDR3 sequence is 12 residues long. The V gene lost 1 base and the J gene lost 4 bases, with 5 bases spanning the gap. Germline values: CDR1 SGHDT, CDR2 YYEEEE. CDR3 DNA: TGTGCCAGCAGCTTGAACCCCTATGGCTACACCTTC. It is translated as CASSLNPYGYTF.

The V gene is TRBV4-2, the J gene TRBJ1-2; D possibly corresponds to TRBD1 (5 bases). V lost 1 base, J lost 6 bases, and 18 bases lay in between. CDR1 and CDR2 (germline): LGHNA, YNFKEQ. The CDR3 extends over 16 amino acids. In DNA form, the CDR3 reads TGTGCCAGCAGCCAAGTTGACAGCCTGGTAGGAGATGGCTACACCTTC. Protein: CASSQVDSLVGDGYTF.

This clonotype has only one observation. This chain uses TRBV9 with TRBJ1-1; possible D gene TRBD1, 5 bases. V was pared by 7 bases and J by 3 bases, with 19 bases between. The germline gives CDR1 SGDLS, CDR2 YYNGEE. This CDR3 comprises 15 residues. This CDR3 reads CASGSEGSVDTEAFF. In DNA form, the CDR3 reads TGTGCCAGCGGATCCGAGGGGAGCGTGGACACTGAAGCTTTCTTT.

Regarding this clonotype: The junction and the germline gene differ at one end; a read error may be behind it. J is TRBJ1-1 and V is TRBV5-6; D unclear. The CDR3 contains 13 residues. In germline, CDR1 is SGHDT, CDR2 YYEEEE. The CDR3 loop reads CASSFAANTEACF. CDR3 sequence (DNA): TGTGCCAGCAGCTTCGCAGCGAACACTGAAGCTTGCTTT.

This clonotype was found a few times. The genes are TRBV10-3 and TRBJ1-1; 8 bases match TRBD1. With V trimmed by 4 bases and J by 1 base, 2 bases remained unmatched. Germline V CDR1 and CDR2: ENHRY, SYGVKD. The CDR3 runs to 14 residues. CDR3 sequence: CAISVGQGNTEAFF. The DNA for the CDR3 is TGTGCCATCAGTGTCGGACAGGGGAACACTGAAGCTTTCTTT.

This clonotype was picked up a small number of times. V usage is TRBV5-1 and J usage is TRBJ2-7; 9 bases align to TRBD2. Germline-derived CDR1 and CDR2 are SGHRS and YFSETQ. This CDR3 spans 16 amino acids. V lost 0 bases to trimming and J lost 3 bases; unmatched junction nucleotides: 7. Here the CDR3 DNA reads TGCGCCAGCAGCTTGGGGGGTAGCGGGAGTATCTACGAGCAGTACTTC. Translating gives CASSLGGSGSIYEQYF.

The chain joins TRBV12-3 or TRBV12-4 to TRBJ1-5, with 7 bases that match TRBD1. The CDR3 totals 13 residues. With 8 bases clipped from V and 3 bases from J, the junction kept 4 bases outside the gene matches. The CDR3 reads CASRDSYNQPQHF. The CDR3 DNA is TGTGCCAGCCGGGACAGTTACAATCAGCCCCAGCATTTT.